One and the same sample provided the 11 T cell receptor beta chains below, sequenced in a study of cytomegalovirus exposure and HLA in healthy donors. Both 60 Vbeta primers and 13 Jbeta primers went into the PCR. Profiling relied on immunoSEQ multiplex PCR, and the TCRdb table lists in-frame clones only, not all of them. Of 170,000 or so clones listed, about 80% were seen once; the top ten hold around 4.8%. The sequencing input was PBMCs. All receptors derive from a young man in good health and CMV-seronegative.

This chain connects TRBV18 to TRBJ1-6; 10 nucleotides match TRBD1. CDR3 size: 16 residues. Germline V gene lookup returns CDR1 KGHSH and CDR2 LQKENI. V gave up 2 bases and J gave up 10 bases; unmatched junction bases: 8. The CDR3 coding sequence is TGTGCCAGCTCACCATCGATGGACAGGGGGGAGTCACCCCTCCACTTT. It is translated as CASSPSMDRGESPLHF.

In this sample, this clone turned up once. This rearrangement joins TRBV25-1 to TRBJ2-3; 9 positions agree with TRBD2. CDR3 length equals 16 residues. Germline CDR1 is MGHDK and CDR2 is SYGVNS. V lost 6 bases, J lost 2 bases, and 9 bases stayed unmatched. CDR3: CASRAPGGRATDTQYF. The CDR3 DNA follows: TGTGCCAGCAGGGCCCCAGGCGGGAGGGCCACAGATACGCAGTATTTT.

This chain connects TRBV27 to TRBJ2-1; the match to TRBD1 covers 12 bases. Germline V gene data show CDR1 as MNHEY and CDR2 as SMNVEV (reference sequence). The CDR3 covers 19 residues. The V gene end was trimmed by 4 bases and the J gene end by 7 bases; junction bases not matched to a gene: 17. The CDR3 reads CASSSHPITGQGAANEQFF. CDR3 bases: TGTGCCAGCAGTTCCCACCCGATAACGGGACAGGGGGCTGCAAATGAGCAGTTCTTC.

V and J are TRBV29-1 and TRBJ2-2, with TRBD2 identical over 12 bases. The germline V gene encodes CDR1 SQVTM and CDR2 ANQGSEA. The J segment lost 3 bases and the V segment lost 5 bases, leaving 13 bases of the junction unmatched. The CDR3 contains 18 residues. CDR3 DNA sequence: TGCAGCGTTTCGACTAGCGGGAGCCACGGAGGCTACACCGGGGAGCTGTTTTTT. Translated, it gives CSVSTSGSHGGYTGELFF.

The chain is built from TRBV6-5 and TRBJ1-2; TRBD1 matches at 8 bases. Per the germline V gene, CDR1 is MNHEY and CDR2 is SVGAGI. This CDR3 contains 15 residues. Unmatched junction bases numbered 9, after V lost 2 bases and J lost 7 bases. The CDR3 DNA is TGTGCCAGCAGTTACACCCGGGGACAGGTCTCTGGCTACACCTTC. This encodes CASSYTRGQVSGYTF.

CDR3 in DNA: TGTGCCAGCAGGGTAAGGGGTAGGGGCTACAATGAGCAGTTCTTC. Protein sequence: CASRVRGRGYNEQFF. The V and J genes are TRBV2 and TRBJ2-1, with a weak D call TRBD1 (5 bases). Deletions cut 6 bases from V and 3 bases from J, with 15 bases between. The CDR3 is made up of 15 amino acids. CDR1 and CDR2 from the germline V gene are SNHLY and FYNNEI. Full variable domain (missing parts from reference TRBV2 and TRBJ2-1): EPEVTQTPSHQVTQMGQEVILRCVPISNHLYFYWYRQILGQKVEFLVSFYNNEISEKSEIFDDQFSVERPDGSNFTLKIRSTKLEDSAMYFCASRVRGRGYNEQFFGPGTRLTVL.

This chain connects TRBV16 to TRBJ1-2; a weak D match, TRBD1 (6 bases). The CDR3 length is 13 residues. The germline V and J ends were trimmed by 4 bases and 8 bases, with 14 bases remaining between them. The germline V gene encodes CDR1 KGHSY and CDR2 FQNENV. The CDR3 loop reads CASSPQGIWGYTF. Written as DNA, the CDR3 is TGTGCCAGCAGCCCGCAGGGGATTTGGGGCTACACCTTC.

The chain joins TRBV28 to TRBJ1-5; D is ambiguous. CDR1 is MDHEN, CDR2 SYDVKM, per germline. V was cut by 6 bases and J by 0 bases, with 9 bases left in between. This CDR3 region has 14 residues. The CDR3: CASRYSNSNQPQHF. CDR3 DNA sequence: TGTGCCAGCAGATACAGTAATAGCAATCAGCCCCAGCATTTT.

V is TRBV19 and J is TRBJ1-1; weak D call: TRBD1 (6 bases). Trimming stripped 9 bases from V and 1 base from J, with 12 bases between. The germline CDR1 and CDR2 sequences are LNHDA and SQIVND (reference sequence). This CDR3 is 13 amino acids long. CDR3 DNA sequence: TGTGCCAGCTGGGGGCGTAGGAACACTGAAGCTTTCTTT. This codes for CASWGRRNTEAFF. The full variable domain, rest sourced from reference TRBV19 and TRBJ1-1, is DGGITQSPKYLFRKEGQNVTLSCEQNLNHDAMYWYRQDPGQGLRLIYYSQIVNDFQKGDIAEGYSVSREKKESFPLTVTSAQKNPTAFYLCASWGRRNTEAFFGQGTRLTVV.

This chain uses TRBV5-6 with TRBJ2-2; TRBD1 matches 7 bases. V was pared by 2 bases and J by 3 bases, with 4 bases of the junction left unmatched. CDR1 SGHDT and CDR2 YYEEEE come from the germline V gene. CDR3 size: 15 residues. CDR3 in DNA: TGTGCCAGCAGCTTCGACAGGGTTGACACCGGGGAGCTGTTTTTT. Translation gives CASSFDRVDTGELFF.

The chain is built from TRBV5-6 and TRBJ1-3; perhaps TRBD1 as D (5 bases). The CDR3 loop spans 15 amino acids. CDR1 and CDR2 (germline): SGHDT, YYEEEE. Trimming removed 4 bases from V and 3 bases from J, with 14 bases in between. In nucleotides, the CDR3 is TGTGCCAGCAGCCCTGCTCAGGGATTTGGAAACACCATATATTTT. This translates into CASSPAQGFGNTIYF.